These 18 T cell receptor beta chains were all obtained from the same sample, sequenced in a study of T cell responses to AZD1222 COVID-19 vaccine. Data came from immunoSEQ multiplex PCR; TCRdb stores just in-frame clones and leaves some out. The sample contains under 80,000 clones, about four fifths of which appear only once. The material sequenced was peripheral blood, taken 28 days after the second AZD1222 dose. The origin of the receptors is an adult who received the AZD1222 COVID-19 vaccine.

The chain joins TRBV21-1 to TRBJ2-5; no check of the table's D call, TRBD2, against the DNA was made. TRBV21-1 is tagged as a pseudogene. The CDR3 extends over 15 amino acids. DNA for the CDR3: TGTGCCAGCAGCCCCTCGACGGAGTACCAAGAGACCCAGTACTTC. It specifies CASSPSTEYQETQYF.

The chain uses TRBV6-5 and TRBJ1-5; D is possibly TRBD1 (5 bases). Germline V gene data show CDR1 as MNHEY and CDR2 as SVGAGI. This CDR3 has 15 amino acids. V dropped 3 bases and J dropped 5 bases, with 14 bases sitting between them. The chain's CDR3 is CASSYSGRLDQPQHF. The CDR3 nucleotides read TGTGCCAGCAGTTATTCAGGGAGGTTGGATCAGCCCCAGCATTTT.

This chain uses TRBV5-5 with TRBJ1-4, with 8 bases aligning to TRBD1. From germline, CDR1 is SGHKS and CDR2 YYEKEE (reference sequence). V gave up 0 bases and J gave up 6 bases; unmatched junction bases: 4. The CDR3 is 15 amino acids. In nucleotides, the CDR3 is TGTGCCAGCAGCTTGGGCCAGGGGGCTTATGAAAAACTGTTTTTT. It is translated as CASSLGQGAYEKLFF. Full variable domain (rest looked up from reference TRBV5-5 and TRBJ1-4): DAGVTQSPTHLIKTRGQQVTLRCSPISGHKSVSWYQQVLGQGPQFIFQYYEKEERGRGNFPDRFSARQFPNYSSELNVNALLLGDSALYLCASSLGQGAYEKLFFGSGTQLSVL.

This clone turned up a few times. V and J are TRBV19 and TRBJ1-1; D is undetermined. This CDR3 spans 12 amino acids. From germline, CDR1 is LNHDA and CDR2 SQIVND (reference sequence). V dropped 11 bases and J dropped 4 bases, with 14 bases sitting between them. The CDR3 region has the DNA TGTGCCTCTTCTCGGGCCGGCACTGAAGCTTTCTTT. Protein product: CASSRAGTEAFF.

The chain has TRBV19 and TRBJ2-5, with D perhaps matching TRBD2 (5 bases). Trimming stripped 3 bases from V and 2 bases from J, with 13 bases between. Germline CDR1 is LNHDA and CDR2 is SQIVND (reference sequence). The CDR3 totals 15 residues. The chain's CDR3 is CASSISASQQETQYF. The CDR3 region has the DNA TGTGCCAGTAGTATTTCGGCTAGCCAGCAAGAGACCCAGTACTTC.

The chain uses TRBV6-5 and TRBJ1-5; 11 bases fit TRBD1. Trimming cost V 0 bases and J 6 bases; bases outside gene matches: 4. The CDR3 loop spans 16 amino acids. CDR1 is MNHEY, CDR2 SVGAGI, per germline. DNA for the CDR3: TGTGCCAGCAGTTACTCGCGGACAGGGGGCCTTCAGCCCCAGCATTTT. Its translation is CASSYSRTGGLQPQHF.

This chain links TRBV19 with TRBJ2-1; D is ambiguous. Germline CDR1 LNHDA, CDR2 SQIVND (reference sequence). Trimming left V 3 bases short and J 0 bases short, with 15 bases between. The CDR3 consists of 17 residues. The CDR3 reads CASSINGGALSYNEQFF. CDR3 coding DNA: TGTGCCAGTAGTATCAATGGCGGAGCCCTCTCCTACAATGAGCAGTTCTTC.

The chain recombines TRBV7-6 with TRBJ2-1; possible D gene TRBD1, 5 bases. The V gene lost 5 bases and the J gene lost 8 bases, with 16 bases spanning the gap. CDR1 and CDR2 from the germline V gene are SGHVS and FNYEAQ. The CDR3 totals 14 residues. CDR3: CASSPGLAFDEQFF. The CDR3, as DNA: TGTGCCAGCAGCCCAGGGCTGGCGTTCGATGAGCAGTTCTTC.

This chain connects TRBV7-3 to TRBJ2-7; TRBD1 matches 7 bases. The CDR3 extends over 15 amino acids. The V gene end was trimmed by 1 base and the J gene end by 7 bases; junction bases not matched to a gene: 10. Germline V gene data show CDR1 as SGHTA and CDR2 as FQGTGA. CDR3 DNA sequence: TGTGCCAGCAGCTTAAGTACGGGACAGCCTTCTGAGCAGTACTTC. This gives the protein CASSLSTGQPSEQYF.

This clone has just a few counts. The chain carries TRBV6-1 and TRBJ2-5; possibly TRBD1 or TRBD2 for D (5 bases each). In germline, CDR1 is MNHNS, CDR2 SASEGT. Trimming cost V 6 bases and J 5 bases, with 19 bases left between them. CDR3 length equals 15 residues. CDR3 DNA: TGTGCCAGCAGCCAGACTTCCTGGGGGTCGGAGACCCAGTACTTC. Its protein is CASSQTSWGSETQYF.

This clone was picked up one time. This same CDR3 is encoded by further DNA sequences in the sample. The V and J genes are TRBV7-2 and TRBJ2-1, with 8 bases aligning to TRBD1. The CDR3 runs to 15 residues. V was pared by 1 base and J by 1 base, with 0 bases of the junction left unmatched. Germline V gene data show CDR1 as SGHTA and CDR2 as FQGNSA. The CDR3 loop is CASSLGQGSYNEQFF. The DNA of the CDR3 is TGTGCCAGCAGCTTAGGACAGGGGTCCTACAATGAGCAGTTCTTC.

CDR3 sequence (DNA): TGTGCCAGCAGCTTGGGGCTGGAGGGGAGTTACAATGAGCAGTTCTTC. Translated, it gives CASSLGLEGSYNEQFF. The chain carries TRBV5-4 and TRBJ2-1, with D possibly matching TRBD2 (6 bases). V lost 0 bases, J lost 4 bases, and 14 bases lay in between. Per germline, CDR1 SGHNT and CDR2 YYREEE (reference sequence). This CDR3 has 16 residues.

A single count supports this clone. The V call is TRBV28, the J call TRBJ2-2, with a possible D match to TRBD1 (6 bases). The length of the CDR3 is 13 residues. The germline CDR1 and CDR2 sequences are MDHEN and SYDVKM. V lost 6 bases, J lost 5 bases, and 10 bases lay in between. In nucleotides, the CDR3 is TGTGCCAGCAGACGTAGGGGGACCGGGGAGCTGTTTTTT. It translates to CASRRRGTGELFF.

CDR3 nucleotides: TGTGCCAGCAGTGTAAGGTTTGGGGGGCCAAATGGCTACACCTTC. Translated: CASSVRFGGPNGYTF. The V and J genes are TRBV2 and TRBJ1-2, with a tentative D call TRBD1 (6 bases). Germline V gene data show CDR1 as SNHLY and CDR2 as FYNNEI. There are 15 residues in the CDR3. Trimming took 4 bases from V and 6 from J, leaving 18 bases between them.

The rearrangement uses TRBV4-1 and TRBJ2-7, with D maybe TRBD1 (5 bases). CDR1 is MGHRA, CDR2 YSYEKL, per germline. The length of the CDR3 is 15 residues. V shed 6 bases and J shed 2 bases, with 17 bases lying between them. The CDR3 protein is CASRERQGLPYEQYF. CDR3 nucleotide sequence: TGCGCCAGCAGGGAGCGCCAGGGTCTACCCTACGAGCAGTACTTC.

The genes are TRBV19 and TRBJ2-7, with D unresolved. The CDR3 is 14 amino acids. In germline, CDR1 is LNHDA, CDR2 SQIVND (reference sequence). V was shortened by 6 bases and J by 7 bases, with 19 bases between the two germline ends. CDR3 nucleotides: TGTGCCAGTAGCCCGGGCCCTACTCGGAGAGAGCAGTACTTC. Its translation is CASSPGPTRREQYF.

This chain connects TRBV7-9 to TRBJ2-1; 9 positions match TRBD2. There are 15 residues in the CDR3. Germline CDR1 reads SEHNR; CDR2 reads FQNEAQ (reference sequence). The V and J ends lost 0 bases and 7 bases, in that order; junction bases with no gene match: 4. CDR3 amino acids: CASSLASGRKNEQFF. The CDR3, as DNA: TGTGCCAGCAGCTTAGCTAGCGGGAGAAAGAATGAGCAGTTCTTC.

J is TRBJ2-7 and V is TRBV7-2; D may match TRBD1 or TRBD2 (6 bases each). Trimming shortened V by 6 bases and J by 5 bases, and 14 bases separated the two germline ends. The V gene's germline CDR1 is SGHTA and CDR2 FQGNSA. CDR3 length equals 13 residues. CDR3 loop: CASRPGALNEQYF. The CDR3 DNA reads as TGTGCCAGCAGGCCGGGGGCACTAAACGAGCAGTACTTC.